Below are 12 T cell receptor beta chains sequenced from a single sample in a study of shared clonotypes between healthy human individuals (dated by TCRdb to the early 2020s). The receptor library was made with the immunoSEQ multiplex PCR assay. TCRdb took this table from immuneACCESS and kept in-frame rearrangements with V and J called. Such tables lack part of the clones; where checked against another copy, unresolved V genes explain under half of the gap, and the rest is unexplained. Recorded for this sample are 2 million to 3 million clones; over 85% of them occurred a single time. 0.36% of the sample goes to the ten largest clones. Sequenced input: naive CD4+ T cells from PBMCs. What this sample's cell subset or site label stands for: CD45RA+ positively selected. These receptors all stem from a man aged 18 to 29 in good health. Some clones in this sample may be carry-over from other donors' samples.

This chain links TRBV4-1 with TRBJ1-6; D is undetermined. CDR1 MGHRA and CDR2 YSYEKL come from the germline V gene. Trimming removed 3 bases from V and 3 bases from J, with 9 bases in between. This CDR3 region has 15 residues. CDR3 in DNA: TGCGCCAGCAGCCAGACGGGGAGCTATAATTCACCCCTCCACTTT. Its protein product is CASSQTGSYNSPLHF.

The chain uses TRBV4-1 and TRBJ1-5; TRBD1 aligns across 10 bases. The CDR3 has 16 amino acids. Trimming removed 2 bases from V and 7 bases from J; junction bases left unmatched: 8. Germline CDR1 MGHRA, CDR2 YSYEKL. CDR3 protein: CASSQPRDRGRQPQHF. In DNA form, the CDR3 reads TGCGCCAGCAGCCAACCCCGGGACAGGGGCCGACAGCCCCAGCATTTT.

The rearrangement joins TRBV2 to TRBJ2-1; TRBD2 aligns across 7 bases. The CDR3 is made up of 14 amino acids. Germline CDR1 SNHLY, CDR2 FYNNEI. V was clipped by 4 bases and J by 16 bases; unmatched bases: 16. CDR3 region: CASSAAEYSGWAFF. The CDR3 nucleotides read TGTGCCAGCAGTGCAGCCGAATATAGCGGGTGGGCCTTCTTC.

The rearrangement uses TRBV9 and TRBJ2-1; 11 nucleotides match TRBD2. Germline V CDR1 and CDR2: SGDLS, YYNGEE. J was trimmed by 7 bases and V by 0 bases; bases with no gene match: 3. CDR3 size: 15 residues. The CDR3 region is CASSVVGTSGNEQFF. DNA of the CDR3: TGTGCCAGCAGCGTAGTGGGGACTAGCGGAAATGAGCAGTTCTTC.

The chain couples TRBV30 to TRBJ2-5; D is ambiguous. Per the germline V gene, CDR1 is GTSNPN and CDR2 is SVGIG (reference sequence). Trimming took off 0 bases at V and 1 base at J, with 12 bases between the two ends. CDR3 size: 15 residues. CDR3 protein: CAWSVKGSRQETQYF. The CDR3 coding sequence is TGTGCCTGGAGTGTAAAAGGCAGCCGCCAAGAGACCCAGTACTTC.

V and J are TRBV11-2 and TRBJ1-1; a possible D gene is TRBD1 (5 bases). Looked up from germline, CDR1 is SGHAT and CDR2 is FQNNGV. The CDR3 length is 13 residues. V lost 5 bases and J 5 bases, leaving 12 bases between the germline ends. The CDR3: CASSPTGGTEAFF. The CDR3 DNA is TGTGCCAGCAGCCCCACGGGGGGGACTGAAGCTTTCTTT.

This chain links TRBV28 with TRBJ2-3; no clear D. The CDR3 sequence is 12 residues long. Trimming left V 7 bases short and J 1 base short, with 6 bases between. Germline V gene sequence: CDR1 MDHEN, CDR2 SYDVKM. CDR3 sequence: CASISGTDTQYF. The CDR3, as DNA: TGTGCCAGCATTTCGGGCACAGATACGCAGTATTTT.

The chain uses TRBV19 and TRBJ2-3; D is unclear. V was trimmed by 3 bases and J by 4 bases, leaving 8 bases between them. Germline CDR1 reads LNHDA; CDR2 reads SQIVND (reference sequence). CDR3 length: 13 residues. The CDR3 DNA sequence: TGTGCCAGTAGTATTTCCGGGCCAGATACGCAGTATTTT. Protein: CASSISGPDTQYF.

This chain connects TRBV7-6 to TRBJ2-2; 15 bases line up with TRBD2. CDR3 length: 18 amino acids. Germline loops: CDR1 SGHVS, CDR2 FNYEAQ. V shed 5 bases and J 0 bases; nucleotides not matched to a gene: 4. DNA of the CDR3: TGTGCCAGCAGCCCGGGACTAGCGGGAGGAACGAACACCGGGGAGCTGTTTTTT. This sequence encodes CASSPGLAGGTNTGELFF.

The V gene is TRBV28, the J gene TRBJ1-5; D is possibly TRBD1 (5 bases). The germline V gene has CDR1 MDHEN and CDR2 SYDVKM. Trimming removed 3 bases from V and 6 bases from J, with 18 bases in between. The CDR3 length is 16 residues. CDR3 DNA sequence: TGTGCCAGCAGTTTCGGTTTGAGGGCAGGGATTCAGCCCCAGCATTTT. Amino acids: CASSFGLRAGIQPQHF.

The rearrangement uses TRBV27 and TRBJ2-2; TRBD1 is a possible D gene (5 bases). The CDR3 loop spans 13 amino acids. V lost 8 bases to trimming and J lost 5 bases, with 12 bases between them. The germline CDR1 and CDR2 sequences are MNHEY and SMNVEV (reference sequence). CDR3 in amino acids: CASLRDSTGELFF. DNA for the CDR3: TGTGCCAGCCTCCGAGACAGTACCGGGGAGCTGTTTTTT.

Worth noting for this clone: Other DNA sequences in the sample encode the same CDR3. The chain links TRBV9 to TRBJ2-3, with a tentative D call TRBD2 (6 bases). Trimming shortened V by 2 bases and J by 2 bases, and 9 bases separated the two germline ends. Germline loops: CDR1 SGDLS, CDR2 YYNGEE. This CDR3 is built from 14 residues. The CDR3 sequence is CASSVGGITDTQYF. In DNA form, the CDR3 reads TGTGCCAGCAGCGTGGGCGGGATCACAGATACGCAGTATTTT.